This TCR beta chain is from a study of blood T cell repertoires in COVID-19. Study-wide context: Samples came from the United States, Italy and Spain, spanning acute and convalescent COVID-19.

This study enrolled people aged 18 to 89 from around 26 US geographic areas. Cohorts were assigned according to the clinical history that participants reported. The V and J ends lost 1 base and 5 bases respectively, with 9 bases between them. The CDR3 covers 12 residues. Germline assignment: CDR1 GTSNPN and CDR2 SVGIG (reference sequence). Authors' data handling: Amplifying reference gene primers gave estimates of nucleated cell counts. Profiled with immunoSEQ multiplex PCR; TCRdb holds only in-frame clones, not every one. V and J calls plus clone size are reproduced from that table; the DNA served to infer D and trimming. The table includes about 400,000 clones, 88% detected once.

Sequencing was done on a sample of PBMCs or T cells enriched from blood (not recorded which). The chain links TRBV30 to TRBJ2-7, with a weak D call TRBD1 (5 bases). The source is a woman between 35 and 50 years old with acute COVID-19. CDR3 in amino acids: CAWSEQDNEQYF. In DNA form, the CDR3 reads TGTGCCTGGAGTGAGCAGGACAACGAGCAGTACTTC.